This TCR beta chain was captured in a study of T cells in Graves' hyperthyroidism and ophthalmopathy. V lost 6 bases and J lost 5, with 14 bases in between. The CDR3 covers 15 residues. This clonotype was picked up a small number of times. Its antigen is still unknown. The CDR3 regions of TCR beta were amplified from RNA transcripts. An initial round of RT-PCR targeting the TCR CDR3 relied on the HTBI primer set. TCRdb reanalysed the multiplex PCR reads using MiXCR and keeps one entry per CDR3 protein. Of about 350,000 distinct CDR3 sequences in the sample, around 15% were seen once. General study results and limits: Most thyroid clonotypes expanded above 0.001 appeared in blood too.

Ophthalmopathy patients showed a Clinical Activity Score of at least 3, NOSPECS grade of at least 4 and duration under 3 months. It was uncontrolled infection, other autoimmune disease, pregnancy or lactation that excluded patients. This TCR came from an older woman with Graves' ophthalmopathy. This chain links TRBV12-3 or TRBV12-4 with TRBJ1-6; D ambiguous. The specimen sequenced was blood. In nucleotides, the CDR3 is TGTGCCAGCAGCCTCGTCTGGGCAAATAATTCACCCCTCCACTTT. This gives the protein CASSLVWANNSPLHF.